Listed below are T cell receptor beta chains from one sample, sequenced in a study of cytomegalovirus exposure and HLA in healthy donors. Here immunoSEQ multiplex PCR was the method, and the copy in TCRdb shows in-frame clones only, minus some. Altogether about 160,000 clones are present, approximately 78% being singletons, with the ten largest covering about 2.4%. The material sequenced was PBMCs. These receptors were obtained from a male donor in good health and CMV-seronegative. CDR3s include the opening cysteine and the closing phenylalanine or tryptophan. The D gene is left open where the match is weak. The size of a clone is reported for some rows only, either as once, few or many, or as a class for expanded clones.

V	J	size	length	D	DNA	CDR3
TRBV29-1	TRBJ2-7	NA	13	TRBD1	TGCAGCGTGGCCGAGGACAGGGTGTACGAGCAGTACTTC	CSVAEDRVYEQYF
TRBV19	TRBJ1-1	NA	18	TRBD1	TGTGCCAGTAGTTCGACTTGGACAGGGGGCTGGGCGAACACTGAAGCTTTCTTT	CASSSTWTGGWANTEAFF
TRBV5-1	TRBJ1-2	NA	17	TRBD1	TGCGCCAGCAGCTTGGTGGCCACGGGCAGGGGGGACTATGGCTACACCTTC	CASSLVATGRGDYGYTF
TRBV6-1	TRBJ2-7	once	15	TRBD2	TGTGCCAGCAGTTCCTTAGCGGGGGGGGCCTACGAGCAGTACTTC	CASSSLAGGAYEQYF
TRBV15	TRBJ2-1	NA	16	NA	TGTGCCACCAGCGAGTTCGGGGATGCAACCTACAATGAGCAGTTCTTC	CATSEFGDATYNEQFF
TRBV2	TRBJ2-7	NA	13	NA	TGTGCCAGTAAGGACAGAAACTCCTACGAGCAGTACTTC	CASKDRNSYEQYF
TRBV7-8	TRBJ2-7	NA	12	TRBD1	TGTGCCAGCAGCTTCGGACAGGGCGAGCAGTACTTC	CASSFGQGEQYF
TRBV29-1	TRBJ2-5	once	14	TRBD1	TGCAGCGTCACAAATTACAGGGGCCAAGAGACCCAGTACTTC	CSVTNYRGQETQYF
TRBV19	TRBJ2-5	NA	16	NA	TGTGCCAGTAGTATACTAGCGATAGGTGGACAAGAGACCCAGTACTTC	CASSILAIGGQETQYF
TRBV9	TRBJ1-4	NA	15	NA	TGTGCCAGCAGCTCGGGGGGCATACAAGCTGAAAAACTGTTTTTT	CASSSGGIQAEKLFF
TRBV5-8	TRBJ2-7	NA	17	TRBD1	TGTGCCAGCAACGATCCGGGACAGGGTAATGAAGCCTACGAGCAGTACTTC	CASNDPGQGNEAYEQYF
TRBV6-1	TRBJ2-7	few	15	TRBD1	TGTGCCAGCAGTGAAGAGGGACAGGGATCCGTCGAGCAGTACTTC	CASSEEGQGSVEQYF
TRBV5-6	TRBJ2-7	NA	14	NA	TGTGCCAGCGCTCCGACAGTCTACTCCTACGAGCAGTACTTC	CASAPTVYSYEQYF
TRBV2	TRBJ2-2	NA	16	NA	TGTGCCAGCAGTGCCGGCTCCCCCAGCGGAACCGGGGAGCTGTTTTTT	CASSAGSPSGTGELFF
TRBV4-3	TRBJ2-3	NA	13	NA	TGCGCCAGCAGCCAAACTAGCACAGATACGCAGTATTTT	CASSQTSTDTQYF
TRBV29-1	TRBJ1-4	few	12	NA	TGCAGCGTTGGGCGACAGAATGAAAAACTGTTTTTT	CSVGRQNEKLFF
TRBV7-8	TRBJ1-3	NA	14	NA	TGTGCCAGCACCCTGGCTCCCTCTGGAAACACCATATATTTT	CASTLAPSGNTIYF
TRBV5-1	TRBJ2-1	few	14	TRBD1	TGCGCCAGTTTCCTGACAGGGCAATTCAATGAGCAGTTCTTC	CASFLTGQFNEQFF
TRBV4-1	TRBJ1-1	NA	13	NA	TGCGCCAGCAGCTCCCCAGGGGCCACTGAAGCTTTCTTT	CASSSPGATEAFF
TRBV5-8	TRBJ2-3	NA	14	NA	TGTGCCAGCAGCACGGACAGTAGCACAGATACGCAGTATTTT	CASSTDSSTDTQYF
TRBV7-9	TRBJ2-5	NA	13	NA	TGTGCCAGCAGCATCCCAGGGCGGGAGACCCAGTACTTC	CASSIPGRETQYF
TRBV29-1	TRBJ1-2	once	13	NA	TGCAGCGTTGAAGGGGGCGCCGGCTATGGCTACACCTTC	CSVEGGAGYGYTF
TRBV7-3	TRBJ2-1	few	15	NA	TGTGCCAGCAGCTTAGTCCCGCAGGGTTACAATGAGCAGTTCTTC	CASSLVPQGYNEQFF
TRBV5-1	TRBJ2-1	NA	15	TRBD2	TGCGCCAGCAGCTTGGACGGACTAGCTTACAATGAGCAGTTCTTC	CASSLDGLAYNEQFF
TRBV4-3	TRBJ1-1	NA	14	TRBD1	TGCGCCAGCAGCCGGGACAGGGGGGGCACTGAAGCTTTCTTT	CASSRDRGGTEAFF
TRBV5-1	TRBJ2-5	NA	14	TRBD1	TGCGCCAGCAGCTTCGACAGGGAGCAAGAGACCCAGTACTTC	CASSFDREQETQYF
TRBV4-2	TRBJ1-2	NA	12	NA	TGTGCCAGCAGCCAAGCACATACAGGGATTTTCTTC	CASSQAHTGIFF
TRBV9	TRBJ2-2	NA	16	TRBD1	TGTGCCAGCAGCCCCAGGACAGGGTCGGGCACCGGGGAGCTGTTTTTT	CASSPRTGSGTGELFF
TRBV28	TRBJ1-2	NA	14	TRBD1	TGTGCCAGCAGGACAGGGGCTAATGACTATGGCTACACCTTC	CASRTGANDYGYTF
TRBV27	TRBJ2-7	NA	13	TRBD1	TGTGCCAGCAGACCGGGACAGTGGAGCGAGCAGTACTTC	CASRPGQWSEQYF
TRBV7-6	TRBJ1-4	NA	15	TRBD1	TGTGCCAGCAGTCCTACAGGGGCGACTAATGAAAAACTGTTTTTT	CASSPTGATNEKLFF
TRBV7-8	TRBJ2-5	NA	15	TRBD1	TGTGCCAGCAGCTTTCGTCAGGGGGCTGGAGAGACCCAGTACTTC	CASSFRQGAGETQYF
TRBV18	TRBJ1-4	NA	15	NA	TGTGCCAGCTCACCATCCAGGGCTGGGAATGAAAAACTGTTTTTT	CASSPSRAGNEKLFF
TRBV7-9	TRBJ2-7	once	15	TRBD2	TGTGCCAGCAGCCTCCGGGGCGGGAGCTACTACGAGCAGTACTTC	CASSLRGGSYYEQYF
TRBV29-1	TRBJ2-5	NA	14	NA	TGCAGCGTTGGCCGATCGGGGCGGGGAGAGACCCAGTACTTC	CSVGRSGRGETQYF
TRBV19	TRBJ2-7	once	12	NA	TGTGCCAGTGCGATGGACTTTCACGAGCAGTACTTC	CASAMDFHEQYF
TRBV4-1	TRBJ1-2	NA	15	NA	TGCGCCAGCAGCCAGGAACAGGGACCAAACTATGGCTACCCCTTC	CASSQEQGPNYGYPF
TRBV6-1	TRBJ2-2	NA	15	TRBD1	TGTGCCAGCAGGTTCGACAGGGGGGTAGCCGGGGAGCTGTTTTTT	CASRFDRGVAGELFF
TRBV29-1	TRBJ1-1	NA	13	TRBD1	TGCAGCGTCAATGGACAGGGGAACACTGAAGCTTTCTTT	CSVNGQGNTEAFF
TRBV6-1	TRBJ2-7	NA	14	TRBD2	TGTGCCAGCACCTGGGAGGGGAGGAGGTACGAGCAGTACTTC	CASTWEGRRYEQYF
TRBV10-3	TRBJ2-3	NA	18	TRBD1	TGTGCCATCAGTGCGACCAGACAGGGGCCAAGTGGCACAGATACGCAGTATTTT	CAISATRQGPSGTDTQYF
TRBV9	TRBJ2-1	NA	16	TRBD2	TGTGCCAGCAGCCCTGGACTAGCGGGAAGGAACAATGAGCAGTTCTTC	CASSPGLAGRNNEQFF
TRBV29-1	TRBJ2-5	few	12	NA	TGCAGCGCTGAGACAGACCAAGAGACCCAGTACTTC	CSAETDQETQYF
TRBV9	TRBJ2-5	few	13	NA	TGTGCCAGCAGCGTAGGGAGCTTCGGGGAGCAGTACTTC	CASSVGSFGEQYF
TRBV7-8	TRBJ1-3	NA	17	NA	TGTGCCAGCACCTACGTCTCAGGGGCGAAGACTGGAAACACCATATATTTT	CASTYVSGAKTGNTIYF
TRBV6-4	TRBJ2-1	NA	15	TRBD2	TGTGCCAGCTGGCTCCGGACTAGCGGGAGGAATGAGCAGTTCTTC	CASWLRTSGRNEQFF
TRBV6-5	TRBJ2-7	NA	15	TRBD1	TGTGCCAGCAGGTACCGGACAGGGAGCTCCTACGAGCAGTACTTC	CASRYRTGSSYEQYF
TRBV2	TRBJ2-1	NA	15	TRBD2	TGTGCCAGCAGACCCGGGCTAGCGGGAGGCGGTGAGCAGTTCTTC	CASRPGLAGGGEQFF
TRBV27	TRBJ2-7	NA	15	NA	TGTGCCAGCAGTATTGGAGGGACAGTCCCCTACGAGCAGTACTTC	CASSIGGTVPYEQYF
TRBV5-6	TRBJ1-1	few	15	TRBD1	TGTGCCAGCCACAACAGGGGGCTATCATTGACTGAAGCTTTCTTT	CASHNRGLSLTEAFF
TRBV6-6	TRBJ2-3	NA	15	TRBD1	TGTGCCAGCAAATCTGGGACAGGGGGCCTGGATACGCAGTATTTT	CASKSGTGGLDTQYF
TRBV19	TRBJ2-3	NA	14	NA	TGTGCCAGTATGCCGACAGGACGCACAGATACGCAGTATTTT	CASMPTGRTDTQYF